Each of the 26 T cell receptor beta chains below was sequenced from the same sample in a study of metastatic and nonmetastatic thyroid tumors. Prior to thyroid surgery, none of the patients had received any treatment. TCRdb used MiXCR to call clones anew from the PCR reads. The sample has some 40,000 clones; about 13% are singletons. Input material: blood. The receptors were sampled from a female donor with papillary thyroid cancer or a benign thyroid nodule (not recorded which). Some clones in this sample may be carry-over from other donors' samples.

This clone was observed many times. V gene TRBV5-8 combines with J gene TRBJ1-1; D call uncertain. This CDR3 comprises 12 residues. V lost 2 bases, J lost 4 bases, and 6 bases lay in between. Germline loops: CDR1 SGHTS, CDR2 YDEGEE. CDR3 protein: CASSFGVTEAFF. CDR3 in DNA: TGTGCCAGCAGCTTTGGGGTCACTGAAGCTTTCTTT.

This clone was seen repeatedly, ten times or more. In DNA, the CDR3 is TGCAGTGCTAGAACTAGCGGGAGGTGGGGGAGCACAGATACGCAGTATTTT. Protein sequence: CSARTSGRWGSTDTQYF. The chain couples TRBV20-1 to TRBJ2-3; TRBD2 aligns across 12 bases. Germline assignment: CDR1 DFQATT and CDR2 SNEGSKA (reference sequence). Germline trimming cut 2 bases from V and 0 bases from J; bases unmatched to any gene: 6. This CDR3 region has 17 residues.

This clone was found many times. This may be a read error: a much more frequent sequence differs by one nucleotide. The chain has TRBV19 and TRBJ1-2; tentative D call: TRBD1 (5 bases). Trimming took off 6 bases at V and 5 bases at J, with 13 bases between the two ends. Per the germline V gene, CDR1 is LNHDA and CDR2 is SQIVND (reference sequence). This CDR3 has 13 amino acids. The CDR3 sequence: CASSVYRFYGYTF. In nucleotides, the CDR3 is TGTGCCAGTAGCGTCTACAGGTTTTATGGCTACACCTTC.

There are many counts of this clone. This sequence joins TRBV15 and TRBJ2-3; D gene uncertain. This CDR3 has 12 amino acids. V lost 0 bases and J 8 bases, leaving 6 bases between the germline ends. CDR1 LNHNV and CDR2 YYDKDF come from the germline V gene (reference sequence). The CDR3 bases are TGTGCCACCAGCAGAGATAGGAGTACGCAGTATTTT. Translated: CATSRDRSTQYF.

This clone showed up many times. The chain recombines TRBV10-3 with TRBJ2-3; D is possibly TRBD1 (5 bases). Germline V gene data show CDR1 as ENHRY and CDR2 as SYGVKD. V was pared by 8 bases and J by 3 bases, with 12 bases between. The CDR3 loop spans 13 amino acids. CDR3 region: CAIAGSGTDTQYF. The CDR3 coding sequence is TGTGCCATCGCCGGTTCAGGGACAGATACGCAGTATTTT.

Many counts were recorded for this clone. This chain joins TRBV29-1 and TRBJ2-7; the D is unclear. The germline V gene encodes CDR1 SQVTM and CDR2 ANQGSEA. The CDR3 sequence is 12 residues long. Deletions cut 7 bases from V and 4 bases from J, with 14 bases between. CDR3 residues: CSGRMGGYEQYF. The CDR3 DNA reads as TGCAGCGGCCGCATGGGTGGATACGAGCAGTACTTC.

This clone counts as medium-sized. The chain has TRBV6-2 or TRBV6-3 and TRBJ1-3; weak D call: TRBD1 (5 bases). Germline V gene lookup returns CDR1 MNHEY and CDR2 SVGEGT. The V end was cut by 6 bases, the J end by 4 bases, with 16 bases between. The CDR3 loop spans 15 amino acids. The CDR3 nucleotides are TGTGCCAGCAGACGGGACCACCTGACGGGAAACACCATATATTTT. Amino acids: CASRRDHLTGNTIYF.

In its sample, this clone was seen a few times. Other DNA sequences in this sample translate to the same CDR3. The gene calls are TRBV11-2 and TRBJ2-5, with TRBD2 matching 7 bases. CDR3 length equals 15 residues. V was pared by 1 base and J by 2 bases, with 4 bases of the junction left unmatched. The V gene's germline CDR1 is SGHAT and CDR2 FQNNGV. The CDR3 reads CASSLGASGQETQYF. The CDR3 DNA follows: TGTGCCAGCAGCTTAGGGGCTAGCGGTCAAGAGACCCAGTACTTC.

This chain uses TRBV5-6 with TRBJ2-7; D is ambiguous. Germline V CDR1 and CDR2: SGHDT, YYEEEE. The ends were cut back, 3 bases at V and 0 bases at J, with 7 bases in the middle. The CDR3 is made up of 13 amino acids. CDR3 DNA sequence: TGTGCCAGCAGCTATTTTAGCTCCTACGAGCAGTACTTC. Amino acids: CASSYFSSYEQYF.

The chain joins TRBV20-1 to TRBJ2-7; TRBD1 agrees at 7 bases. The germline V gene encodes CDR1 DFQATT and CDR2 SNEGSKA (reference sequence). Losses at the gene ends were 6 bases for V and 0 bases for J; bases not matched to a gene: 8. CDR3 length: 14 amino acids. CDR3 coding DNA: TGCAGTGCCCAGTCCGACAGGGCCTCCTACGAGCAGTACTTC. Translation: CSAQSDRASYEQYF.

Only a few counts were recorded for this clone. The V call is TRBV28, the J call TRBJ2-3; TRBD2 matches 7 bases. Germline CDR1 MDHEN, CDR2 SYDVKM. V was pared by 3 bases and J by 5 bases, with 5 bases of the junction left unmatched. The CDR3 has 14 amino acids. The CDR3 here is CASSFGIAGDTQYF. CDR3 coding DNA: TGTGCCAGCAGTTTCGGAATAGCGGGAGATACGCAGTATTTT. The variable domain in full, completed from reference TRBV28 and TRBJ2-3, reads DVKVTQSSRYLVKRTGEKVFLECVQDMDHENMFWYRQDPGLGLRLIYFSYDVKMKEKGDIPEGYSVSREKKERFSLILESASTNQTSMYLCASSFGIAGDTQYFGPGTRLTVL.

This clone was counted many times. The chain couples TRBV20-1 to TRBJ2-7, with unresolved D. Germline V CDR1 and CDR2: DFQATT, SNEGSKA (reference sequence). The germline V and J ends were trimmed by 0 bases and 2 bases, with 17 bases remaining between them. The CDR3 loop spans 16 amino acids. The DNA for the CDR3 is TGCAGTGCTAGAGATTTTGGACGTATTAACGCCTACGAGCAGTACTTC. Protein sequence: CSARDFGRINAYEQYF.

This clone was observed at least ten times. The chain recombines TRBV5-4 with TRBJ2-3; no firm D call. CDR3 length equals 16 residues. CDR1 and CDR2 from the germline V gene are SGHNT and YYREEE (reference sequence). Trimming took 2 bases from V and 0 from J, leaving 13 bases between them. The CDR3 region is CASSFTQLTSTDTQYF. The CDR3, as DNA: TGTGCCAGCAGCTTTACTCAGCTAACAAGCACAGATACGCAGTATTTT.

This clone was observed many times. The chain couples TRBV29-1 to TRBJ1-5; possible D gene TRBD1, 5 bases. The ends were cut back, 4 bases at V and 4 bases at J, with 11 bases in the middle. This CDR3 has 13 amino acids. Germline CDR1 reads SQVTM; CDR2 reads ANQGSEA. The CDR3 protein is CSVGRGPNQPQHF. The CDR3 region has the DNA TGCAGCGTTGGGAGGGGCCCGAATCAGCCCCAGCATTTT.

This clone was seen ten or more times. The rearrangement joins TRBV27 to TRBJ1-1; 9 bases agree with TRBD1. The CDR3 is made up of 15 amino acids. Germline V lookup: CDR1 MNHEY, CDR2 SMNVEV (reference sequence). The V and J ends lost 2 bases and 4 bases, in that order; junction bases with no gene match: 5. The DNA for the CDR3 is TGTGCCAGCAGTTTAAGGACAGGGGCAGGCACTGAAGCTTTCTTT. Translation gives CASSLRTGAGTEAFF.

With regard to this clone: A much more abundant neighbour one base away suggests this may be a read error. The chain uses TRBV5-5 and TRBJ2-7; 11 nucleotides agree with TRBD2. The CDR3 has 16 residues. In germline, CDR1 is SGHKS, CDR2 YYEKEE (reference sequence). The CDR3 DNA is TGTTCCAGCAGCTTCCGACTAGCGGGACCTTCCTACGAGCAGTACTTC. This sequence encodes CSSSFRLAGPSYEQYF.

The gene calls are TRBV18 and TRBJ2-1; the match to TRBD2 covers 9 bases. From germline, CDR1 is KGHSH and CDR2 LQKENI. The CDR3 runs 16 residues. V lost 6 bases, J lost 10 bases, and 16 bases stayed unmatched. CDR3 nucleotides: TGTGCCAGCTCCCCAAAGCTCCTGCGGGAGGGAAGCGAGCAGTTCTTC. It encodes CASSPKLLREGSEQFF.

The chain recombines TRBV7-2 with TRBJ2-7; 9 bases align to TRBD2. Germline CDR1 and CDR2: SGHTA and FQGNSA. The CDR3 runs 15 residues. V trimming: 4 bases; J trimming: 3 bases; junction bases outside the gene matches: 7. The CDR3 DNA follows: TGTGCCAGCAGCTCTTCTAGCGGGATGAGCTACGAGCAGTACTTC. Translated, it gives CASSSSSGMSYEQYF. Supplemented by reference TRBV7-2 and TRBJ2-7, the full variable domain reads GAGVSQSPSNKVTEKGKDVELRCDPISGHTALYWYRQSLGQGLEFLIYFQGNSAPDKSGLPSDRFSAERTGGSVSTLTIQRTQQEDSAVYLCASSSSSGMSYEQYFGPGTRLTVT.

This clone was picked up many times. The J gene is TRBJ2-1, the V gene TRBV6-1; tentative D call: TRBD2 (5 bases). V shed 6 bases and J shed 9 bases, with 21 bases lying between them. This CDR3 has 15 residues. Germline assignment: CDR1 MNHNS and CDR2 SASEGT. The CDR3 sequence: CASSPRTGMSSEQFF. In DNA form, the CDR3 reads TGTGCCAGCAGCCCCAGGACGGGAATGTCGAGTGAGCAGTTCTTC.

This clone has ten or more counts. The chain uses TRBV20-1 and TRBJ2-7, with 15 bases matching TRBD2. CDR3 length equals 16 residues. CDR1 is DFQATT, CDR2 SNEGSKA, per germline (reference sequence). Trimming removed 5 bases from V and 0 bases from J; junction bases left unmatched: 5. CDR3 nucleotide sequence: TGCAGTGCTGGGACTAGCGGGAGGTCATACTCCTACGAGCAGTACTTC. This encodes CSAGTSGRSYSYEQYF.

DNA of the CDR3: TGTGCCAGCAGCTTGGAAGGGGGCGGCAATCAGCCCCAGCATTTT. Translation gives CASSLEGGGNQPQHF. V gene TRBV7-2 combines with J gene TRBJ1-5; 7 nucleotides line up with TRBD1. The length of the CDR3 is 15 residues. Germline CDR1 is SGHTA and CDR2 is FQGNSA. The ends lost 3 bases at V and 2 bases at J; junction bases unmatched: 4.

This clone was counted at least ten times. The chain recombines TRBV20-1 with TRBJ2-7; 7 nucleotides align to TRBD1. The J segment lost 4 bases and the V segment lost 7 bases, leaving 16 bases of the junction unmatched. Germline assignment: CDR1 DFQATT and CDR2 SNEGSKA (reference sequence). This CDR3 comprises 15 residues. CDR3 in DNA: TGCAGTGTCCACATACAGGGGAATGCTAGGTACGAGCAGTACTTC. It codes for CSVHIQGNARYEQYF.

This clone came up many times. The chain recombines TRBV29-1 with TRBJ1-4; TRBD1 matches at 7 bases. The CDR3 extends over 13 amino acids. V shed 7 bases and J 6 bases; nucleotides not matched to a gene: 8. CDR1 is SQVTM, CDR2 ANQGSEA, per germline. CDR3 coding DNA: TGCAGCGGGGGGACAGTCAGGTATGAAAAACTGTTTTTT. The encoded protein is CSGGTVRYEKLFF.

This clone is medium-sized by share. This chain connects TRBV6-6 to TRBJ2-6; no definite D call. Trimming shortened V by 0 bases and J by 0 bases, and 9 bases separated the two germline ends. The CDR3 loop spans 17 amino acids. Germline loops: CDR1 MNHNY, CDR2 SVGAGI (reference sequence). The CDR3 bases are TGTGCCAGCAGTTACTCTGGCATGGTCTCTGGGGCCAACGTCCTGACTTTC. This translates into CASSYSGMVSGANVLTF.

This clone appeared many times. The chain links TRBV25-1 to TRBJ2-1; no reliable D call. From germline, CDR1 is MGHDK and CDR2 SYGVNS. The CDR3 covers 11 residues. V was cut by 6 bases and J by 6 bases, with 6 bases left in between. CDR3: CASRVGNEQFF. As DNA, the CDR3 is TGTGCCAGCAGAGTGGGCAATGAGCAGTTCTTC.

By share, this clone counts as medium-sized (0.01 to 0.1%). This rearrangement joins TRBV6-1 to TRBJ2-7; 8 nucleotides line up with TRBD1. Germline V gene sequence: CDR1 MNHNS, CDR2 SASEGT. The CDR3 has 15 residues. The V and J ends lost 5 bases and 5 bases, in that order; junction bases with no gene match: 11. CDR3 coding DNA: TGTGCCAGCAGTACCAGGGGGCGCGGGGTGGACGAGCAGTACTTC. Translation gives CASSTRGRGVDEQYF.